The 25 T cell receptor beta chains listed next were all sequenced from one sample in a study of metastatic and nonmetastatic thyroid tumors. Not a single patient had been given any form of treatment at any point before undergoing thyroid surgery. TCRdb ran MiXCR on the PCR reads. The sample includes 15,000 to 20,000 clones, roughly 22% of them seen just once. Sequencing was done on a sample of tumor tissue. Receptor source: a male donor with papillary thyroid cancer or a benign thyroid nodule (not recorded which). Some clones in this sample may be carry-over from other donors' samples.

This clone was seen ten or more times. This rearrangement joins TRBV30 to TRBJ1-1; D may be TRBD1 (5 bases). The CDR3 is 13 amino acids. V shed 4 bases and J shed 4 bases, with 13 bases lying between them. Germline V gene lookup returns CDR1 GTSNPN and CDR2 SVGIG (reference sequence). CDR3 amino acids: CAWMSPGLTEAFF. CDR3 bases: TGTGCCTGGATGAGTCCGGGACTCACTGAAGCTTTCTTT.

This clone was seen repeatedly, ten times or more. The chain joins TRBV6-2 or TRBV6-3 to TRBJ2-5, with 8 bases matching TRBD2. The germline CDR1 and CDR2 sequences are MNHEY and SVGEGT. V lost 6 bases and J lost 1; bases outside the gene matches: 1. This CDR3 region has 13 residues. CDR3 bases: TGTGCCAGCAGAGGACTAGCCCAAGAGACCCAGTACTTC. Amino acids: CASRGLAQETQYF.

This clone was seen more than once but under ten times. The chain employs TRBV5-4 and TRBJ2-6, with D perhaps TRBD1 or TRBD2 (6 bases each). Germline assignment: CDR1 SGHNT and CDR2 YYREEE (reference sequence). This CDR3 region has 19 residues. V lost 3 bases and J 2 bases, leaving 21 bases between the germline ends. The CDR3 region has the DNA TGTGCCAGCAGCTGGGGGCGGGGCGGTAATTCGGCTGGGGCCAACGTCCTGACTTTC. Encoded protein: CASSWGRGGNSAGANVLTF.

This clone was counted many times. V usage is TRBV2 and J usage is TRBJ2-2; the D gene could be TRBD1 or TRBD2 (5 bases each). The V end was cut by 8 bases, the J end by 5 bases, with 12 bases between. CDR3 size: 13 residues. Germline V CDR1 and CDR2: SNHLY, FYNNEI. CDR3: CASGTARTGELFF. The CDR3 DNA sequence: TGTGCCAGCGGGACCGCGAGGACCGGGGAGCTGTTTTTT.

Many counts were recorded for this clone. The chain couples TRBV2 to TRBJ1-5; D possibly corresponds to TRBD1 (5 bases). The V end lost 3 bases, the J end lost 0 bases, and 12 bases lay between the germline ends. CDR3 size: 16 residues. Germline V CDR1 and CDR2: SNHLY, FYNNEI. The CDR3 nucleotides read TGTGCCAGCAGTGACCCGACAGAGTATAGCAATCAGCCCCAGCATTTT. It is translated as CASSDPTEYSNQPQHF.

This clone showed up many times. J is TRBJ2-5 and V is TRBV6-5; TRBD2 aligns across 8 bases. V shed 4 bases, J shed 5 bases, and the junction held 12 bases outside the gene matches. The germline V gene encodes CDR1 MNHEY and CDR2 SVGAGI. This CDR3 has 16 residues. In nucleotides, the CDR3 is TGTGCCAGCAGTTTACTCCAGCCGGGACTAGGGGAGACCCAGTACTTC. Translating gives CASSLLQPGLGETQYF.

This clone was counted a few times. The V gene is TRBV10-3, the J gene TRBJ1-5, with D perhaps matching TRBD1 (5 bases). Trimming shortened V by 3 bases and J by 5 bases, and 17 bases separated the two germline ends. CDR1 and CDR2 (germline): ENHRY, SYGVKD. The CDR3 covers 16 residues. CDR3 coding DNA: TGTGCCATCAGTGACACAACAGGAGTTCGGGATCAGCCCCAGCATTTT. Protein sequence: CAISDTTGVRDQPQHF.

This clone was observed many times. J is TRBJ2-5 and V is TRBV7-2, with D tentatively TRBD2 (6 bases). The ends were cut back, 5 bases at V and 7 bases at J, with 8 bases in the middle. CDR3 length: 11 amino acids. The germline CDR1 and CDR2 sequences are SGHTA and FQGNSA. The CDR3 protein is CASSHGGTQYF. CDR3 nucleotides: TGTGCCAGCAGCCACGGGGGGACCCAGTACTTC.

This clone was recorded at least ten times. The chain joins TRBV5-4 to TRBJ2-3; D gene uncertain. Germline CDR1 is SGHNT and CDR2 is YYREEE (reference sequence). CDR3 length: 13 amino acids. Trimming took off 0 bases at V and 0 bases at J, with 2 bases between the two ends. This CDR3 is CASSLDSTDTQYF. CDR3 nucleotides: TGTGCCAGCAGCTTGGACAGCACAGATACGCAGTATTTT.

This clone was counted at least ten times. This chain joins TRBV10-3 and TRBJ2-3; D ambiguous. Per the germline V gene, CDR1 is ENHRY and CDR2 is SYGVKD. CDR3 length: 12 amino acids. V shed 3 bases and J shed 5 bases, with 6 bases lying between them. CDR3 sequence reads: CAISDKRDTQYF. In DNA form, the CDR3 reads TGTGCCATCAGTGACAAAAGAGATACGCAGTATTTT.

This clone was detected many times. The rearrangement joins TRBV29-1 to TRBJ2-7, with a possible D match to TRBD1 (6 bases). Trimming pared 5 bases from V and 5 bases from J, leaving 13 bases between. The length of the CDR3 is 12 residues. Germline V gene lookup returns CDR1 SQVTM and CDR2 ANQGSEA. The CDR3 sequence: CSVRFRGDEQYF. CDR3 sequence (DNA): TGCAGCGTTCGATTCAGGGGCGACGAGCAGTACTTC.

There are many counts of this clone. The gene calls are TRBV7-2 and TRBJ1-3; perhaps TRBD1 as D (6 bases). Trimming removed 5 bases from V and 4 bases from J, with 9 bases in between. Germline CDR1 and CDR2: SGHTA and FQGNSA. This CDR3 is 13 amino acids long. The CDR3 DNA sequence: TGTGCCAGCAGCAAGGACAGAGGAAACACCATATATTTT. Amino acid sequence: CASSKDRGNTIYF.

Many counts were recorded for this clone. The CDR3 DNA is TGTGCCAGCAGCCGGGGGACAGGGGGTTGGCTAGCGGGAGGTCGAGAGACCCAGTACTTC. It translates to CASSRGTGGWLAGGRETQYF. This chain links TRBV13 with TRBJ2-5; D is tentatively TRBD1 or TRBD2 (11 bases each). The germline V gene encodes CDR1 PRHDT and CDR2 FYEKMQ (reference sequence). CDR3 length: 20 residues. Trimming removed 5 bases at V and 4 bases at J, with 32 bases between.

In the case of this clone: A read error may produce the germline difference seen at one junction end. The DNA for the CDR3 is TGTGCCAGCAGCGAGCAGACTAGCGGGAGATCAGATACGCAGTACTTT. The encoded protein is CASSEQTSGRSDTQYF. The chain couples TRBV11-2 to TRBJ2-3; 12 positions match TRBD2. Germline values: CDR1 SGHAT, CDR2 FQNNGV. CDR3 length equals 16 residues. The whole variable domain, filled in from reference TRBV11-2 and TRBJ2-3, reads EAGVAQSPRYKIIEKRQSVAFWCNPISGHATLYWYQQILGQGPKLLIQFQNNGVVDDSQLPKDRFSAERLKGVDSTLKIQPAKLEDSAVYLCASSEQTSGRSDTQYFGPGTRLTVL.

The table lists this clone with a few counts. The rearrangement joins TRBV28 to TRBJ1-2, with D maybe TRBD1 (5 bases). The length of the CDR3 is 14 residues. CDR1 and CDR2 from the germline V gene are MDHEN and SYDVKM. V lost 3 bases and J lost 8, with 16 bases in between. In DNA, the CDR3 is TGTGCCAGCAGTTTCAGGGCCACTATCGGAGGCTACACCTTC. Amino acids: CASSFRATIGGYTF.

This clone occurred many times. The chain is built from TRBV19 and TRBJ2-3, with D perhaps matching TRBD1 (6 bases). The CDR3 is 13 amino acids. V was trimmed by 9 bases and J by 3 bases, leaving 13 bases between them. Germline V gives CDR1 LNHDA, CDR2 SQIVND (reference sequence). DNA for the CDR3: TGTGCCAGGCGAACAGGGAAGACAGATACGCAGTATTTT. As protein: CARRTGKTDTQYF.

This clone appeared many times. The chain carries TRBV14 and TRBJ2-3; TRBD2 matches at 7 bases. In germline, CDR1 is SGHDN, CDR2 FVKESK. J was trimmed by 2 bases and V by 4 bases; bases with no gene match: 3. There are 14 residues in the CDR3. The CDR3 coding sequence is TGTGCCAGCAGCCCCAGCGGGATCACAGATACGCAGTATTTT. Protein product: CASSPSGITDTQYF. The full variable domain, rest sourced from reference TRBV14 and TRBJ2-3, is EAGVTQFPSHSVIEKGQTVTLRCDPISGHDNLYWYRRVMGKEIKFLLHFVKESKQDESGMPNNRFLAERTGGTYSTLKVQPAELEDSGVYFCASSPSGITDTQYFGPGTRLTVL.

This clone was recorded at least ten times. The chain uses TRBV10-2 and TRBJ2-1; D tentatively reads TRBD1 or TRBD2 (5 bases each). Trimming took off 3 bases at V and 1 base at J, with 10 bases between the two ends. The CDR3 contains 15 residues. Per the germline V gene, CDR1 is WSHSY and CDR2 is SAAADI. The CDR3 bases are TGCGCCAGCAGTGAAGGGACCCCTTCCTACAATGAGCAGTTCTTC. Protein product: CASSEGTPSYNEQFF.

This clone has ten or more counts. This rearrangement joins TRBV28 to TRBJ2-1, with 11 bases matching TRBD2. This CDR3 has 15 amino acids. The trim removed 3 bases at V and 8 bases at J, leaving 6 bases unmatched. Germline CDR1 and CDR2: MDHEN and SYDVKM. The CDR3 sequence is CASSLGLADFDEQFF. The CDR3 DNA is TGTGCCAGCAGTTTGGGACTAGCGGACTTCGATGAGCAGTTCTTC.

There are many counts of this clone. Other nucleotide sequences from this sample produce the same CDR3. The gene calls are TRBV10-3 and TRBJ1-1; D gene ambiguous. CDR1 ENHRY and CDR2 SYGVKD come from the germline V gene. Trimming pared 3 bases from V and 3 bases from J, leaving 5 bases between. This CDR3 region has 12 residues. For the CDR3, the DNA is TGTGCCATCAGTGACCGGGACACTGAAGCTTTCTTT. Protein sequence: CAISDRDTEAFF.

This clone was detected ten times or more. The chain carries TRBV10-3 and TRBJ2-2, with TRBD1 as a possible D gene (6 bases). Germline V lookup: CDR1 ENHRY, CDR2 SYGVKD. The CDR3 is 14 residues long. V lost 2 bases to trimming and J lost 7 bases, with 11 bases between them. CDR3 coding DNA: TGTGCCATCAGTGAGGGGACAATAGTCGGGGAGCTGTTTTTT. This encodes CAISEGTIVGELFF.

This clone turned up a few times. V gene TRBV28 combines with J gene TRBJ2-1; perhaps TRBD2 as D (5 bases). V was trimmed by 5 bases and J by 10 bases, leaving 9 bases between them. Germline V gene lookup returns CDR1 MDHEN and CDR2 SYDVKM. The CDR3 runs 11 residues. Here the CDR3 DNA reads TGTGCCAGCAGTACCGGACTGGAGCAGTTCTTC. It translates to CASSTGLEQFF.

This clone has a count of ten or more. This chain uses TRBV6-6 with TRBJ2-1; 16 bases map to TRBD2. The germline CDR1 and CDR2 sequences are MNHNY and SVGAGI (reference sequence). The CDR3 extends over 20 amino acids. J gave up 1 base and V 5 bases, and 11 bases lay outside the gene matches. CDR3 bases: TGTGCCAGCAGTCCTGGGACTAGCGGGAGGGCCTTGAGGTCCTACAATGAGCAGTTCTTC. It codes for CASSPGTSGRALRSYNEQFF.

This clone was detected ten times or more. The chain couples TRBV10-2 to TRBJ1-1; possible D gene TRBD1, 5 bases. This CDR3 has 15 residues. The germline CDR1 and CDR2 sequences are WSHSY and SAAADI. V was trimmed by 6 bases and J by 1 base, leaving 15 bases between them. The CDR3 DNA is TGCGCCAGCAGAGCAACCCGACAGCCGAACACTGAAGCTTTCTTT. Its translation: CASRATRQPNTEAFF.

This clone was seen more than once but under ten times. The V call is TRBV12-3 or TRBV12-4, the J call TRBJ2-7, with D hard to call. The CDR3 has 14 amino acids. The V and J ends lost 1 base and 6 bases respectively, with 13 bases between them. CDR3 DNA: TGTGCCAGCAGTTTAGAGGTGCAGTCAGCCGAGCAGTACTTC. Translated, it gives CASSLEVQSAEQYF.